This TCR beta chain originates from a study of T cell repertoires in cytomegalovirus infection. About the research overall: Public TCR beta signatures were indicative of both CMV infection and a matching HLA type.

TCRdb re-called the reads through MiXCR, storing one row per CDR3 protein. This table has roughly 100,000 distinct CDR3 sequences, approximately 15% appearing once. The study's findings and limits: Across the ex vivo response, the dominant clonotypes were HLA-C-restricted CMV-specific TCR beta clonotypes. Using cumulative public TCR beta family frequency, the authors identified those who carried CMV together with the relevant HLA.

This CDR3 has 15 amino acids. Trimming left V 4 bases short and J 4 bases short, with 16 bases between. Looked up from germline, CDR1 is SGHRS and CDR2 is YFSETQ. This clonotype has a handful of counts. Its antigen is unknown. This clonotype was sampled from a human donor in good health (CMV status not recorded). Some clones in this sample may be carry-over from other donors' samples. Material for sequencing was PBMCs. The chain recombines TRBV5-1 with TRBJ2-3, with D possibly TRBD2 on 7 matching bases. The CDR3 DNA sequence: TGCGCCAGCAGCCCCGGACTAGGGGGGCCAGATACGCAGTATTTT. It codes for CASSPGLGGPDTQYF.